The rows below give T cell receptor beta chains drawn from one sample of a study of CD8+CD57+ T cells in acquired aplastic anemia. Using its own MiXCR run on the reads, TCRdb lists one record per CDR3 protein. The sample lists hundreds of thousands of distinct CDR3 sequences; 25% to 40% were seen once. The sequencing input was sorted CD4+, CD8+, or CD8+CD57+ T cells (not recorded which) from PBMCs. These receptors all come from a human donor with aplastic anemia. Each CDR3 is given with its conserved first and last residue. D genes are given only for firm matches. Clone size is stated in some rows and not others, as once, few, many or a class when expanded.

D gene,J gene,clone size,V gene,CDR3 length,CDR3 DNA,CDR3 protein
TRBD1,TRBJ2-3,few,TRBV20-1,14,TGCAGTGCAATTGACAGGGTAGGGTCAGATACGCAGTATTTT,CSAIDRVGSDTQYF
NA,TRBJ1-6,many,TRBV5-6,12,TGTGCCAGCAGCAGGATCGGTTCACCCCTCCACTTT,CASSRIGSPLHF
TRBD1,TRBJ2-7,NA,TRBV15,15,TGTGCCACCAGCAGAGATCAACAGGGGGCCTACGAGCAGTACTTC,CATSRDQQGAYEQYF
NA,TRBJ2-7,NA,TRBV20-1,13,TGCAGTGCTATACCCACAGGGAACTACGAGCAGTACTTC,CSAIPTGNYEQYF
NA,TRBJ2-3,many,TRBV14,13,TGTGCCAGCAGCCATCCCAACACAGATACGCAGTATTTT,CASSHPNTDTQYF
NA,TRBJ1-6,NA,TRBV5-5,14,TGTGCCAGCAGCCCATGGAGAAAGGGGTCACCCCTCCACTTT,CASSPWRKGSPLHF
NA,TRBJ1-5,few,TRBV12-3/TRBV12-4,15,TGTGCCAGCAGTTTTGGAGATTATAGCAATCAGCCCCAGCATTTT,CASSFGDYSNQPQHF
TRBD1,TRBJ2-1,NA,TRBV7-6,15,TGTGCCAGCAGCTTATACGGACAGGGTGGAAATGAGCAGTTCTTC,CASSLYGQGGNEQFF
NA,TRBJ1-2,many,TRBV29-1,13,TGCAGCGTTGAAATCGTTGGGGCGTACGGCTACACCTTC,CSVEIVGAYGYTF
NA,TRBJ2-7,NA,TRBV25-1,18,TGTGCCAGCGGAAGGGCCGGGGCGGCAGAGGGAAAGTTTTACGAGCAGTACTTC,CASGRAGAAEGKFYEQYF